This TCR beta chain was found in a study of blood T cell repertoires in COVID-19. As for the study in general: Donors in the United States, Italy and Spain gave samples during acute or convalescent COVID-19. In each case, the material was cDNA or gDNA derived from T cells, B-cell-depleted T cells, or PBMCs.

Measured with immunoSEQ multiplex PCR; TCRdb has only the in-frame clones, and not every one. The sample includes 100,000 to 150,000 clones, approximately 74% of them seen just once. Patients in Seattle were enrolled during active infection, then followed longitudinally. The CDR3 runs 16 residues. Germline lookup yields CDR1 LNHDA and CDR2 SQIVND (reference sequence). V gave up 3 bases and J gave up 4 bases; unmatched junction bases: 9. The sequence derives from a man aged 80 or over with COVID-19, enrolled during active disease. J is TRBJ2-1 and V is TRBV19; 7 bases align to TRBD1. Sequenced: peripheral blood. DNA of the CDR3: TGTGCCAGTAGTATGGGGGACAGCTATTTGTACAATGAGCAGTTCTTC. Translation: CASSMGDSYLYNEQFF.